The rows below give T cell receptor beta chains drawn from one sample of a study of T cell responses to AZD1222 COVID-19 vaccine. Assay used: immunoSEQ multiplex PCR; TCRdb lists only in-frame clones, some missing. The table records about 84,000 clones, about 85% of them present only once. Specimen: peripheral blood, collected on day 0 of AZD1222 vaccination. The receptors shown here come from an adult in good health. Each CDR3 is given with its conserved first and last residue. D genes are given only for firm matches. Some rows mark clone size as missing; the rest say once, few, many or name a class of expanded clone.

CDR3 DNA,CDR3 protein,D gene,clone size,V gene,J gene
TGTGCCAGCAGTCAATCAGGGATTACTTCTAACTATGGCTACACCTTC,CASSQSGITSNYGYTF,.,.,TRBV25-1,TRBJ1-2
TGCAGCGTTGAAGCGGGGATAGACTACGAGCAGTACTTC,CSVEAGIDYEQYF,.,.,TRBV29-1,TRBJ2-7
TGTGCCAGCAGCCCCGCAGCGGGAGGGCCGGGCAATGAGCAGTTCTTC,CASSPAAGGPGNEQFF,TRBD2,.,TRBV7-9,TRBJ2-1
TGTGCCAGCAGTGAGATCGGCGGCTACACTGAAGCTTTCTTT,CASSEIGGYTEAFF,.,.,TRBV2,TRBJ1-1
TGTGCCAGCCAGGACAGGGATGAAAAACTGTTTTTT,CASQDRDEKLFF,TRBD1,.,TRBV2,TRBJ1-4
TGCGCCAGCAGCACCGGGACGGGCTCCTACGAGCAGTACTTC,CASSTGTGSYEQYF,.,.,TRBV4-1,TRBJ2-7
TGTGCCAGCAGCGCCAGACAGGGACGTAATCAGCCCCAGCATTTT,CASSARQGRNQPQHF,TRBD1,.,TRBV6-2/TRBV6-3,TRBJ1-5
TGTGCCAGCAGCGTCGCAGGGGGCCTCTATGAAAAACTGTTTTTT,CASSVAGGLYEKLFF,TRBD1,.,TRBV6-2/TRBV6-3,TRBJ1-4
TGTGCCAGCTCACCCCGCCAAGCCTGGAACACTGAAGCTTTCTTT,CASSPRQAWNTEAFF,.,.,TRBV18,TRBJ1-1
TGTGCCAGCAGTTACTCGATTCTGGGACAGGGAGCTTTCTTT,CASSYSILGQGAFF,TRBD1,few,TRBV6-5,TRBJ1-1
TGTGCCAGCAGTGGGAGCGGGATTGAAGAGACCCAGTACTTC,CASSGSGIEETQYF,TRBD2,.,TRBV25-1,TRBJ2-5
TGTGCCAGCAGTATATTGTCGGGGAATGAGCAGTTCTTC,CASSILSGNEQFF,.,.,TRBV11-3,TRBJ2-1
TGTGCCAGCAGCTACTACAGGGGAGGAGGGAATCAGCCCCAGCATTTT,CASSYYRGGGNQPQHF,TRBD1,.,TRBV5-6,TRBJ1-5
TGCAGCGGCCGGGACCCCCAAGAGACCCAGTACTTC,CSGRDPQETQYF,.,.,TRBV29-1,TRBJ2-5
TGTGCCAGCGGGCCCGGGACTAGCATCGCCGGGGAGCTGTTTTTT,CASGPGTSIAGELFF,TRBD2,.,TRBV27,TRBJ2-2
TGCAGCGTTTTCATATTTGGGGCTGAAGCTTTCTTT,CSVFIFGAEAFF,.,.,TRBV29-1,TRBJ1-1
TGTGCCAGCAGTTATCGGTCTAATGAAAAACTGTTTTTT,CASSYRSNEKLFF,.,once,TRBV6-6,TRBJ1-4